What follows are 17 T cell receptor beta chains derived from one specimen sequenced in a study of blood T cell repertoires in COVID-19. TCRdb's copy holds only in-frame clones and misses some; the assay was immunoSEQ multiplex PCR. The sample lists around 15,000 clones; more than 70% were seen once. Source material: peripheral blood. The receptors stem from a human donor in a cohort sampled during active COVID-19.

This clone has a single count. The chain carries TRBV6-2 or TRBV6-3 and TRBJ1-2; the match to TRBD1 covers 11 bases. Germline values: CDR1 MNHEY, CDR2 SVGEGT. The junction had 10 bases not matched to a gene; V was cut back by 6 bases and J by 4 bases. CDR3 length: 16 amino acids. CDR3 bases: TGTGCCAGCAGCCAAGCCGGGACAGGGGGTGGCTATGGCTACACCTTC. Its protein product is CASSQAGTGGGYGYTF.

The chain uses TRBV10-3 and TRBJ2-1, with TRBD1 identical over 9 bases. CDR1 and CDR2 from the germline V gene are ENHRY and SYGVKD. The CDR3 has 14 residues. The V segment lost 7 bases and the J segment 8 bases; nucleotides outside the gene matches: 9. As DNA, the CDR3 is TGTGCCATCACCCCGGGACAGGGACTTTATGAGCAGTTCTTC. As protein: CAITPGQGLYEQFF.

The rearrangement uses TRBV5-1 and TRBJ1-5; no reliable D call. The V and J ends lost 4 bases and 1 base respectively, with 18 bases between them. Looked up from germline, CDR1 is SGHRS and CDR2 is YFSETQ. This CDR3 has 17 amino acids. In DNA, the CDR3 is TGCGCCAGCAGCCCCGGCCCCGCGGCGCGGAGCAATCAGCCCCAGCATTTT. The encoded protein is CASSPGPAARSNQPQHF.

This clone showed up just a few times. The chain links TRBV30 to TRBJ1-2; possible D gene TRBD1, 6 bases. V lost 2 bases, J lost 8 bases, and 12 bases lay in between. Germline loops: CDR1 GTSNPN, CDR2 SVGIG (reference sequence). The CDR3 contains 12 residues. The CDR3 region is CAWSWRGGGYTF. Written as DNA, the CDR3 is TGTGCCTGGAGTTGGAGGGGGGGCGGCTACACCTTC.

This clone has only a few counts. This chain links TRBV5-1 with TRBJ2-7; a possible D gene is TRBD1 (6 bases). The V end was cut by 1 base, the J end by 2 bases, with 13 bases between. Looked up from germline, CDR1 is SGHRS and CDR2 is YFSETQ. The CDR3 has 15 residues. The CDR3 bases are TGCGCCAGCAGCTTGTATTCAGGGGCAACCTACGAGCAGTACTTC. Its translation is CASSLYSGATYEQYF.

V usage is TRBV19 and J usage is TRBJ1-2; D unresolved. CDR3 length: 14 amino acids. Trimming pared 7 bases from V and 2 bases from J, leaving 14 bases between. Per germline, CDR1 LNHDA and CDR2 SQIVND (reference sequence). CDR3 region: CASTRPGENYGYTF. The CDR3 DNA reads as TGTGCCAGTACCAGGCCGGGAGAGAACTATGGCTACACCTTC.

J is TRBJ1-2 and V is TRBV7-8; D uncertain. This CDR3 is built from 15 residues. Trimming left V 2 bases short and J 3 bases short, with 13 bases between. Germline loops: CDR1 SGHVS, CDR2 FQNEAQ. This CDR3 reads CASSLSFSNDYGYTF. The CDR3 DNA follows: TGTGCCAGCAGCTTAAGCTTTTCCAACGACTATGGCTACACCTTC.

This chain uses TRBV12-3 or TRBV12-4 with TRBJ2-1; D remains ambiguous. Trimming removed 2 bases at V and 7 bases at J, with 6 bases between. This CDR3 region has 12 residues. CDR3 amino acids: CASSLQWNEQFF. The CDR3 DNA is TGTGCCAGCAGTTTACAGTGGAATGAGCAGTTCTTC.

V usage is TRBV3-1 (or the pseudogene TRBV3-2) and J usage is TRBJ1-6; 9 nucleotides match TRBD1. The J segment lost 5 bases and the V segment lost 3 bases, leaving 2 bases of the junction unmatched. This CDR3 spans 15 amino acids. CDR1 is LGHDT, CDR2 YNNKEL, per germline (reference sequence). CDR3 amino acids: CASSQTGGNNSPLHF. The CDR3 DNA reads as TGTGCCAGCAGCCAGACAGGGGGTAATAATTCACCCCTCCACTTT.

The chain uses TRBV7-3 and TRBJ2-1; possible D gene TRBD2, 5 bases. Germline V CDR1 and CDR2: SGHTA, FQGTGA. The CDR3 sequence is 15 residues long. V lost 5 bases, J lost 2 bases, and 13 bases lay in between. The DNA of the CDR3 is TGTGCCAGCAGCCGGGGAGTGGGCCCCTACAATGAGCAGTTCTTC. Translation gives CASSRGVGPYNEQFF.

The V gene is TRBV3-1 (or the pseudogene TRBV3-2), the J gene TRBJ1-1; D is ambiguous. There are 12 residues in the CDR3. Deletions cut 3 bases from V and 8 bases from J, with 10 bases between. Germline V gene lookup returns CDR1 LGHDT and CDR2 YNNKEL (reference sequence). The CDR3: CASSQTTEEAFF. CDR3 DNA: TGTGCCAGCAGCCAGACGACGGAGGAAGCTTTCTTT.

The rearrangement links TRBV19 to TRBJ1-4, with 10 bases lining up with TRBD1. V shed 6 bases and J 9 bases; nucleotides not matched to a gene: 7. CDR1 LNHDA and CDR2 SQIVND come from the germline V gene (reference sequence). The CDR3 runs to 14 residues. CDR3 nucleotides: TGTGCCAGTAGCCCGGGACAGGGGATTAAAAAACTGTTTTTT. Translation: CASSPGQGIKKLFF. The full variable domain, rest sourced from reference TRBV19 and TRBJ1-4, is DGGITQSPKYLFRKEGQNVTLSCEQNLNHDAMYWYRQDPGQGLRLIYYSQIVNDFQKGDIAEGYSVSREKKESFPLTVTSAQKNPTAFYLCASSPGQGIKKLFFGSGTQLSVL.

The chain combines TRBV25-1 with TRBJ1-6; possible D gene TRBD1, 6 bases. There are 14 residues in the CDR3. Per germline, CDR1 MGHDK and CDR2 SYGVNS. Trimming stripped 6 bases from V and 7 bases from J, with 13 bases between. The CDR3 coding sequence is TGTGCCAGCAGGGATACCGGGACAAATTCACCCCTCCACTTT. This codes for CASRDTGTNSPLHF. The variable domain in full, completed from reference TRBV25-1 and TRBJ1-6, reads EADIYQTPRYLVIGTGKKITLECSQTMGHDKMYWYQQDPGMELHLIHYSYGVNSTEKGDLSSESTVSRIRTEHFPLTLESARPSHTSQYLCASRDTGTNSPLHFGNGTRLTVT.

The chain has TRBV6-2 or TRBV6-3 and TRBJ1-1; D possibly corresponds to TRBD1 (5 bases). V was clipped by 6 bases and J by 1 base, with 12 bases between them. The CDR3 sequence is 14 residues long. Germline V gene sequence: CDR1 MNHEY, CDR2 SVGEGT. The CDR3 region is CASSLGASNTEAFF. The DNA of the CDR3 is TGTGCCAGCAGCCTAGGGGCGTCGAACACTGAAGCTTTCTTT.

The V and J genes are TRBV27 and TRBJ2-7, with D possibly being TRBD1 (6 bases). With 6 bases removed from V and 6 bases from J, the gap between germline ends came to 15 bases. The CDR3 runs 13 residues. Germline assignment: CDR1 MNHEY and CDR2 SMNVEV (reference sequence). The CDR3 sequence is CASSIHRASEQYF. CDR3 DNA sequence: TGTGCCAGCAGCATCCACAGGGCTTCCGAGCAGTACTTC.

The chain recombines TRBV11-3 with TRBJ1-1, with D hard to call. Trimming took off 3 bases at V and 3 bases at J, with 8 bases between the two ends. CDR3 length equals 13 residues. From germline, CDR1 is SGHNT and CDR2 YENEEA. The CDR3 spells CASSFSSDTEAFF. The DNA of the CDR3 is TGTGCCAGCAGCTTTAGTTCGGACACTGAAGCTTTCTTT.

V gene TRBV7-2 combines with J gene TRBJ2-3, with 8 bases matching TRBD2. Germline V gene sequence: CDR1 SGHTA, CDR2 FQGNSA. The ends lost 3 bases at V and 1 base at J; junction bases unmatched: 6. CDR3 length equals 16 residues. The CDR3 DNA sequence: TGTGCCAGCAGCTTCGCATCGGGGGGGGGCACAGATACGCAGTATTTT. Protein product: CASSFASGGGTDTQYF.